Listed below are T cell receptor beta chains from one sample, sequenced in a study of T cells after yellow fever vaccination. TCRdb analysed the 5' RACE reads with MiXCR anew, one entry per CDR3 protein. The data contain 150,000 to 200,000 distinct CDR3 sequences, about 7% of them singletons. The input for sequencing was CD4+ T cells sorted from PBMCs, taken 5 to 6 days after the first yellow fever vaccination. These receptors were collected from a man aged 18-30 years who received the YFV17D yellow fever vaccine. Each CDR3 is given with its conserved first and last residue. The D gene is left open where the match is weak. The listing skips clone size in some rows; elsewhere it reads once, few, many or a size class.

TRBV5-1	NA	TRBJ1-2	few	CASSSTRRDGYTF	TGCGCCAGCAGCTCCACCAGGAGGGATGGCTACACCTTC
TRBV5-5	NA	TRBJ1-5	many	CASSLTGGVDQPQHF	TGTGCCAGCAGCTTAACGGGAGGGGTGGATCAGCCCCAGCATTTT
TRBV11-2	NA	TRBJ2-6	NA	CASSHNPRPLPGANVLTF	TGTGCCAGCAGCCACAACCCGAGGCCCCTCCCTGGGGCCAACGTCCTGACTTTC
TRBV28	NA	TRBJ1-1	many	CASSFRGSEAFF	TGTGCCAGCAGTTTTCGGGGGAGTGAAGCTTTCTTT
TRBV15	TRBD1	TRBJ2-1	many	CATSREGGQAVGDEQFF	TGTGCCACCAGCAGAGAGGGTGGACAGGCTGTCGGAGATGAGCAGTTCTTC
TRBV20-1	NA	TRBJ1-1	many	CSARDQGQANTEAFF	TGCAGTGCTAGAGATCAGGGGCAGGCGAACACTGAAGCTTTCTTT
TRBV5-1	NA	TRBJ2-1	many	CASSLIRSYNEQFF	TGCGCCAGCAGCTTGATCCGTTCCTACAATGAGCAGTTCTTC
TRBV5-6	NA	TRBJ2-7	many	CASSLPYSGQTYEQYF	TGTGCCAGCAGCTTGCCTTATAGTGGGCAAACCTACGAGCAGTACTTC
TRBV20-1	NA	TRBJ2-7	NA	CSARVSGGNYEQYF	TGCAGTGCTAGAGTCTCAGGCGGGAACTACGAGCAGTACTTC
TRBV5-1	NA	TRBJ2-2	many	CASSLSTMPGELFF	TGCGCCAGCAGCCTTAGTACGATGCCCGGGGAGCTGTTTTTT
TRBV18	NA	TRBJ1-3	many	CASSPSTPSTGNTIYF	TGTGCCAGCTCACCATCGACCCCCTCTACTGGAAACACCATATATTTT
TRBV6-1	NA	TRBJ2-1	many	CASSDFGPRDEQFF	TGTGCCAGCAGTGATTTCGGGCCGAGGGATGAGCAGTTCTTC
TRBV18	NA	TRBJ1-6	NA	CASSEVAVFSPLHF	TGTGCCAGCTCAGAAGTGGCAGTTTTCTCGCCCCTCCACTTT
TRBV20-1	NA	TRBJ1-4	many	CSARDRGTGEKLFF	TGCAGTGCTAGAGATCGCGGCACCGGCGAAAAACTGTTTTTT
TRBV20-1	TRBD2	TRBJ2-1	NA	CSASTSGGYNEQFF	TGCAGTGCTAGTACTAGCGGGGGCTACAATGAGCAGTTCTTC
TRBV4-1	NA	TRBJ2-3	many	CASSAPGGPDTQYF	TGCGCCAGCAGCGCCCCGGGTGGTCCAGATACGCAGTATTTT
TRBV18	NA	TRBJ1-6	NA	CASSPAGRNSPLHF	TGTGCCAGCTCACCCGCTGGTCGTAATTCACCCCTCCACTTT
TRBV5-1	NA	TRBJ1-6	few	CASSLVTVGNSPLHF	TGCGCCAGCAGCTTGGTGACAGTCGGAAATTCACCCCTCCACTTT
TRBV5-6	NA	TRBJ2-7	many	CASSSGPSYEQYF	TGTGCCAGCAGCTCAGGGCCCTCCTACGAGCAGTACTTC
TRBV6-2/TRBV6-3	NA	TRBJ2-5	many	CASSDGAQETQYF	TGTGCCAGCAGTGACGGGGCCCAAGAGACCCAGTACTTC
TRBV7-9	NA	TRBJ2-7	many	CASSLGDSSSTYEQYF	TGTGCCAGCAGCTTAGGGGACTCCAGTTCTACCTACGAGCAGTACTTC
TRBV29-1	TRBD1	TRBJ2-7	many	CSVAPTDRAYEQYF	TGCAGCGTTGCCCCTACGGACAGGGCCTACGAGCAGTACTTC
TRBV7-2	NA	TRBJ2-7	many	CASSPLGFYEQYF	TGTGCCAGCAGCCCCCTGGGGTTCTACGAGCAGTACTTC
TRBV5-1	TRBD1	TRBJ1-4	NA	CASSRTGFKDVSEKLFF	TGCGCCAGCAGCCGGACAGGGTTCAAGGACGTGAGTGAAAAACTGTTTTTT
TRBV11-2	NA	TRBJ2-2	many	CASSFLTGTQLLTGELFF	TGTGCCAGCAGCTTTCTAACCGGGACACAACTATTAACCGGGGAGCTGTTTTTT
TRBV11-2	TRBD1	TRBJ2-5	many	CASSLPTGGRTQYF	TGTGCCAGCAGCTTACCTACAGGGGGGAGAACCCAGTACTTC
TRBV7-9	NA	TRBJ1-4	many	CASSPRATNEKLFF	TGTGCCAGCAGCCCCAGAGCAACTAATGAAAAACTGTTTTTT
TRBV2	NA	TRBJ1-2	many	CASSEQAKSYTF	TGTGCCAGCAGTGAACAGGCGAAGAGCTACACCTTC
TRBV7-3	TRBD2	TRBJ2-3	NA	CASSSSGGWSTQYF	TGTGCCAGCAGCTCTAGCGGGGGTTGGTCGACGCAGTATTTT
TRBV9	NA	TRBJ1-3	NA	CASSPQGGKLRNTIYF	TGTGCCAGCAGCCCCCAAGGAGGGAAATTAAGAAACACCATATATTTT
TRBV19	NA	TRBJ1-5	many	CASSIQNSNQPQHF	TGTGCCAGTAGTATCCAGAATAGCAATCAGCCCCAGCATTTT
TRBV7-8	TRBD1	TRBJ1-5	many	CASSTSAPGRTGRQPQHF	TGTGCCAGCAGCACATCCGCGCCGGGGAGGACAGGCCGGCAGCCCCAGCATTTT
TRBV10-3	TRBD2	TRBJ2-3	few	CATEAGLATDTQYF	TGTGCCACCGAAGCTGGACTAGCGACAGATACGCAGTATTTT
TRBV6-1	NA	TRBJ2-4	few	CASSDVRGNIQYF	TGTGCCAGCAGTGATGTAAGGGGGAACATTCAGTACTTC
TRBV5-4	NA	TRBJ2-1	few	CASSSTARFNEQFF	TGTGCCAGCAGCTCGACTGCCCGATTTAATGAGCAGTTCTTC
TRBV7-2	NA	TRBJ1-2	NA	CASSLSPANYGYTF	TGTGCCAGCAGCTTATCCCCCGCTAACTATGGCTACACCTTC
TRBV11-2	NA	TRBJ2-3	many	CASGPVGGDTQYF	TGTGCCAGCGGACCTGTTGGGGGAGATACGCAGTATTTT
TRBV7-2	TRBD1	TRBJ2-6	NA	CASSLAPPPTGVGTGANVLTF	TGTGCCAGCAGCTTAGCTCCCCCCCCCACAGGGGTGGGCACTGGGGCCAACGTCCTGACTTTC
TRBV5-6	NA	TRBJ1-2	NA	CASSLAFRVDGYTF	TGTGCCAGCAGCTTGGCCTTCAGGGTAGATGGCTACACCTTC
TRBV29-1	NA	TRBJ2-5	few	CSVAQGMYQETQYF	TGCAGCGTTGCTCAGGGAATGTACCAAGAGACCCAGTACTTC